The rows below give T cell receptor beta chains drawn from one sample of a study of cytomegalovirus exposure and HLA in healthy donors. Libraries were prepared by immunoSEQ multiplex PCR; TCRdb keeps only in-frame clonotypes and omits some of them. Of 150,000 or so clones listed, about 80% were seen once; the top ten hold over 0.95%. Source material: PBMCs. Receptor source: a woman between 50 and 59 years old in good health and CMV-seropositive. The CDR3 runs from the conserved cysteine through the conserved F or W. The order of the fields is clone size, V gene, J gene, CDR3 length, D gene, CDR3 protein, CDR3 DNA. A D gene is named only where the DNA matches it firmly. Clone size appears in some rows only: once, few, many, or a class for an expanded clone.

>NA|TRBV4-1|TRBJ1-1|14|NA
CASSQEPSGAEAFF
TGCGCCAGCAGCCAAGAACCATCCGGGGCTGAAGCTTTCTTT
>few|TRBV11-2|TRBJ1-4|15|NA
CASSLRQDPGEKLFF
TGTGCCAGCAGCTTAAGACAGGATCCGGGTGAAAAACTGTTTTTT
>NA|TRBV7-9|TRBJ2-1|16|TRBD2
CASSLGGSGRNNEQFF
TGTGCCAGCAGCTTAGGGGGTAGCGGGAGAAATAATGAGCAGTTCTTC
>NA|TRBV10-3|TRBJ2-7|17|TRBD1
CAISEAFTGVGVYEQYF
TGTGCCATCAGTGAGGCCTTTACAGGGGTTGGGGTCTACGAGCAGTACTTC
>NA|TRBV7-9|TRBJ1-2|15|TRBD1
CASSAPSQGAGGYTF
TGTGCCAGCAGCGCACCGTCACAGGGGGCGGGGGGCTACACCTTC
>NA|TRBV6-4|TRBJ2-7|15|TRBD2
CASSALGTTFYEQYF
TGTGCCAGCAGTGCCCTGGGGACTACCTTCTACGAGCAGTACTTC
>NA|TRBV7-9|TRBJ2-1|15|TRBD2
CASSRTSGEYNEQFF
TGTGCCAGCAGCCGGACTAGCGGAGAGTACAATGAGCAGTTCTTC
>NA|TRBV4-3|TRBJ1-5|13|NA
CASSQEGGQPQHF
TGCGCCAGCAGCCAAGAGGGGGGGCAGCCCCAGCATTTT
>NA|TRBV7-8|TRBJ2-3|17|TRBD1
CASSLGPGQGTTDTQYF
TGTGCCAGCAGCTTAGGTCCGGGACAGGGAACCACAGATACGCAGTATTTT
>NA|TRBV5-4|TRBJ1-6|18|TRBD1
CASSSTIPGQGRNSPLHF
TGTGCCAGCAGCTCAACTATACCGGGACAGGGGCGGAATTCACCCCTCCACTTT
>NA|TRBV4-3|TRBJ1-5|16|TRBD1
CASSQDGYRGHQPQHF
TGCGCCAGCAGCCAAGATGGGTACAGGGGTCATCAGCCCCAGCATTTT
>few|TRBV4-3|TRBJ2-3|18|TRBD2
CASSQARSSGGPPYTQYF
TGCGCCAGCAGCCAAGCCAGATCTAGCGGTGGCCCTCCCTATACGCAGTATTTT
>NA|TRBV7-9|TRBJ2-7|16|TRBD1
CASSLAGGQGSYEQYF
TGTGCCAGCAGCTTAGCGGGAGGACAGGGTTCCTACGAGCAGTACTTC
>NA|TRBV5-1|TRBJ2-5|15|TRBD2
CASSSHGLAEETQYF
TGCGCCAGCAGCTCCCACGGACTAGCGGAAGAGACCCAGTACTTC
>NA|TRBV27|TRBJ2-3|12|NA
CASSTGTDTQYF
TGTGCCAGCAGTACGGGAACAGATACGCAGTATTTT
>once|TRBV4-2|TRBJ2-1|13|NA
CASSQEFNNEQFF
TGTGCCAGCAGCCAAGAGTTTAACAATGAGCAGTTCTTC
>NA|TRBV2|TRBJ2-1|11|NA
CASRRGDEQFF
TGTGCCAGCCGCAGGGGCGATGAGCAGTTCTTC
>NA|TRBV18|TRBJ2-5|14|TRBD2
CASSPAAGGETQYF
TGTGCCAGCTCACCGGCCGCGGGGGGAGAGACCCAGTACTTC
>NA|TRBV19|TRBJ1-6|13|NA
CASSRVMGSPLHF
TGTGCCAGTAGCAGGGTCATGGGTTCACCCCTCCACTTT
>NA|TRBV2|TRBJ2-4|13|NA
CASSDPGKNIQYF
TGTGCCAGCAGTGACCCAGGGAAAAACATTCAGTACTTC
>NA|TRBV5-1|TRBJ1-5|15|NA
CASSPGGISNQPQHF
TGCGCCAGCAGCCCTGGGGGCATATCAAATCAGCCCCAGCATTTT
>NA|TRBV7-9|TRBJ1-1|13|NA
CASSLAGYAEAFF
TGTGCCAGCAGCTTAGCCGGGTATGCTGAAGCTTTCTTT
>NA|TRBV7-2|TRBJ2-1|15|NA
CASSLASSSGHEQFF
TGTGCCAGCAGCTTAGCGAGCTCGTCGGGTCACGAGCAGTTCTTC
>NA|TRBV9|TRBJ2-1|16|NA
CASPRGYTSGGNEQFF
TGTGCCAGCCCTAGGGGGTACACTAGTGGTGGCAATGAGCAGTTCTTC
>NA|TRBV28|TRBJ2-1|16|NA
CASSLGGGGARNEQFF
TGTGCCAGCAGTTTGGGCGGGGGCGGGGCGCGCAATGAGCAGTTCTTC
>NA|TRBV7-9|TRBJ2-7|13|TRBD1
CASSSPGQYEQYF
TGTGCCAGCAGCTCCCCGGGACAGTACGAGCAGTACTTC
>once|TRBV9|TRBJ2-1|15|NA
CASSVVPLRSNEQFF
TGTGCCAGCAGCGTAGTCCCACTACGAAGTAATGAGCAGTTCTTC
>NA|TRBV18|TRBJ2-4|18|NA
CASSPLVGQGLSKNIQYF
TGTGCCAGCTCACCACTGGTGGGGCAGGGCTTATCCAAAAACATTCAGTACTTC
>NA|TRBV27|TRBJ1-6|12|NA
CASSSVNSPLHF
TGTGCCAGCAGTTCGGTTAATTCACCCCTCCACTTT
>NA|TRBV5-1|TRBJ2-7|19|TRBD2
CASSSLGLAGGPSLYEQYF
TGCGCCAGCAGCTCACTCGGACTAGCGGGGGGGCCGAGTTTGTACGAGCAGTACTTC
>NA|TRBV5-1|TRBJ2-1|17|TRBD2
CASSPGLAGTLYNEQFF
TGCGCCAGCAGCCCAGGACTAGCAGGAACTTTATACAATGAGCAGTTCTTC
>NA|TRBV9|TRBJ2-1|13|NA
CASSVGGDNEQFF
TGTGCCAGCAGCGTAGGGGGGGACAATGAGCAGTTCTTC
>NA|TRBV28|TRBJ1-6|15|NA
CASNPRGAGNSPLHF
TGTGCCAGCAACCCTCGGGGGGCAGGTAATTCACCCCTCCACTTT
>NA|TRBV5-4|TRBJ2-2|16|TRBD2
CASSQGTSGNTGELFF
TGTGCCAGCAGCCAAGGGACTAGCGGGAACACCGGGGAGCTGTTTTTT
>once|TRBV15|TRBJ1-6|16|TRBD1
CATSSIYRGYNSPLHF
TGTGCCACCAGCAGCATCTACAGGGGTTATAATTCACCCCTCCACTTT
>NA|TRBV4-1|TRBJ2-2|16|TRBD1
CASSRNPKGAAGELFF
TGCGCCAGCAGCCGGAACCCCAAGGGGGCAGCCGGGGAGCTGTTTTTT
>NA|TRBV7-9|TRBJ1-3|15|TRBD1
CASSFRTGSGNTIYF
TGTGCCAGCAGCTTCCGGACAGGGTCTGGAAACACCATATATTTT
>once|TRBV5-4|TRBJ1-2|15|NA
CASSKGGGASSGYTF
TGTGCCAGCAGCAAGGGAGGGGGAGCCTCTTCGGGCTACACCTTC
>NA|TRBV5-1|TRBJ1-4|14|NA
CASSLVASDEKLFF
TGCGCCAGCAGCTTGGTAGCGTCGGATGAAAAACTGTTTTTT
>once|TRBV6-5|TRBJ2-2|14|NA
CASMRVGVSGELFF
TGTGCCAGCATGAGAGTTGGAGTCAGCGGGGAGCTGTTTTTT
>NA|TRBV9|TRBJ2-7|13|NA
CASSVMAAGEQYF
TGTGCCAGCAGCGTAATGGCTGCTGGCGAGCAGTACTTC
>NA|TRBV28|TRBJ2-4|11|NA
CASSLGPTQYF
TGTGCCAGCAGTTTGGGCCCAACTCAGTACTTC
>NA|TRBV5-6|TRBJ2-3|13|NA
CASSLAVADTQYF
TGTGCCAGCAGCTTGGCGGTAGCAGATACGCAGTATTTT
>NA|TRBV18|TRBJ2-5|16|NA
CASSPAPDREGKTQYF
TGTGCCAGCTCACCCGCTCCGGACAGGGAGGGCAAGACCCAGTACTTC
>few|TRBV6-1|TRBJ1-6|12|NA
CASSGLDSPLHF
TGTGCCAGCAGTGGCCTAGATTCACCCCTCCACTTT
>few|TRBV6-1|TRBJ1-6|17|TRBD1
CASSEGQGRSYNSPLHF
TGTGCCAGCAGTGAAGGACAGGGACGTTCCTATAATTCACCCCTCCACTTT
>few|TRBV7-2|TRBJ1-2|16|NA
CASSLAGDSRAYGYTF
TGTGCCAGCAGCTTAGCTGGCGACAGCCGGGCCTATGGCTACACCTTC
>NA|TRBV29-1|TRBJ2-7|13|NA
CSVYDGGTYEQYF
TGCAGCGTTTACGACGGAGGGACCTACGAGCAGTACTTC
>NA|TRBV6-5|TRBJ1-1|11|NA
CASSQGTEAFF
TGTGCCAGCAGTCAGGGGACTGAAGCTTTCTTT
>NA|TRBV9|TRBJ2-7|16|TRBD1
CASSVLMTGDPSEQYF
TGTGCCAGCAGCGTCCTCATGACAGGGGACCCTAGCGAGCAGTACTTC
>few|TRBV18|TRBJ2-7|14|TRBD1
CASSPGQWSYEQYF
TGTGCCAGCTCACCGGGACAGTGGTCCTACGAGCAGTACTTC
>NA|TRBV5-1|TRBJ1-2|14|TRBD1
CASSPLGQGYGYTF
TGCGCCAGCAGCCCACTCGGACAGGGGTACGGCTACACCTTC
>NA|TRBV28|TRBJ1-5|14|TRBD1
CASSSGTGSQPQHF
TGTGCCAGCAGTTCGGGGACAGGGAGTCAGCCCCAGCATTTT
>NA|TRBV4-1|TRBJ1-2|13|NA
CASSPQGDYGYTF
TGCGCCAGCAGTCCACAGGGAGACTATGGCTACACCTTC
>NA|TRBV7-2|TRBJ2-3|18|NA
CASSPQQLGGRLTDTQYF
TGTGCCAGCAGCCCCCAACAACTGGGGGGTCGCCTCACAGATACGCAGTATTTT